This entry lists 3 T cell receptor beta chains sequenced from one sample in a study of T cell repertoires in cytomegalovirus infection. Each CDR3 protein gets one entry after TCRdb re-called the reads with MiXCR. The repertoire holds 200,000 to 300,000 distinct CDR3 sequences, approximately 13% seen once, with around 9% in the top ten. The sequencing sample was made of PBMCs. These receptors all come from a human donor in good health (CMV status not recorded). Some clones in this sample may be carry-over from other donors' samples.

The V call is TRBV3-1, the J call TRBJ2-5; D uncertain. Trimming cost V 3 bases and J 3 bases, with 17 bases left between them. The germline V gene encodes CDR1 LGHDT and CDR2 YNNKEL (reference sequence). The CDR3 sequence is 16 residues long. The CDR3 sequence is CASSQSSLTGEETQYF. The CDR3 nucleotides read TGTGCCAGCAGCCAGTCGTCCCTAACGGGCGAAGAGACCCAGTACTTC.

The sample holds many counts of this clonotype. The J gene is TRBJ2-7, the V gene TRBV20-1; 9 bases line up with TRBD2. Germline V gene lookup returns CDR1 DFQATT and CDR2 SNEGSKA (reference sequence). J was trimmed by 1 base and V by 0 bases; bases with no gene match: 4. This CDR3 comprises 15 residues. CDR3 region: CSARENLAGSYEQYF. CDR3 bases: TGCAGTGCTAGAGAAAACCTAGCGGGGTCCTACGAGCAGTACTTC.

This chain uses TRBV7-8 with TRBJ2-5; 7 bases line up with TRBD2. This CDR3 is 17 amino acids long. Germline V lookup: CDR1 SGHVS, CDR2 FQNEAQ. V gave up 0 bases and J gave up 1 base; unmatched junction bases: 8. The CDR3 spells CASSLATVGGIQETQYF. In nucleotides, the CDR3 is TGTGCCAGCAGCTTAGCGACGGTCGGGGGGATCCAAGAGACCCAGTACTTC.